The T cell receptor (beta chain) described here comes from a study of T cell changes during pregnancy in multiple sclerosis. The V end was cut by 0 bases, the J end by 0 bases, with 16 bases between. CDR1 and CDR2 from the germline V gene are SGHRS and YFSETQ. This CDR3 spans 17 amino acids. Only in-frame clones appear in the TCRdb table, and some are missing; sequencing was by immunoSEQ multiplex PCR. The data hold about 40,000 clones, with about 93% observed a single time. The receptor was isolated from a female donor with multiple sclerosis, enrolled in a pregnancy study. This chain connects TRBV5-1 to TRBJ2-7; TRBD1 is a possible D gene (5 bases). This specimen consisted of CD4+ T cells from peripheral blood mononuclear cells, obtained in the third trimester of pregnancy. The chain's CDR3 is CASSLVLGAAYSYEQYF. In DNA form, the CDR3 reads TGCGCCAGCAGCTTGGTTTTAGGGGCAGCTTACTCCTACGAGCAGTACTTC.